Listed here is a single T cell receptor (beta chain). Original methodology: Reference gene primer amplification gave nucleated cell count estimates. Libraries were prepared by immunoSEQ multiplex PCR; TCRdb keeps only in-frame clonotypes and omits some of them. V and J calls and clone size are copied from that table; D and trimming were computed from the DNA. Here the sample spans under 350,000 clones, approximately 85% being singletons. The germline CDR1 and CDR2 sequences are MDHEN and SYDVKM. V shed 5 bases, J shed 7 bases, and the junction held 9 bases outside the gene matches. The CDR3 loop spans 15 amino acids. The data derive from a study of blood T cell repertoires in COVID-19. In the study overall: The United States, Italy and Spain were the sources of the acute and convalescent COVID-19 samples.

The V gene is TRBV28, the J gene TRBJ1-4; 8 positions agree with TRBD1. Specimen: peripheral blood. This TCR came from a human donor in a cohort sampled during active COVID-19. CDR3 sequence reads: CASSLQGARFEKLFF. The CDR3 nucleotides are TGTGCCAGCAGTCTCCAGGGGGCGAGATTTGAAAAACTGTTTTTT.